This T cell receptor (beta chain) was observed in a study of blood T cells in healthy people across ages. A second PCR, run for roughly 7 to 12 cycles, used a sample-barcoded 5' primer plus a J-beta primer mix. TCRdb re-derived calls from the 5' RACE reads in MiXCR, one entry per CDR3 protein. This sample has hundreds of thousands of distinct CDR3 sequences, with roughly 26% found just once. The CDR3 loop spans 12 amino acids. V was shortened by 2 bases and J by 5 bases, with 8 bases between the two germline ends. Per germline, CDR1 SQVTM and CDR2 ANQGSEA. The sample was also linked to a second study, of T cells of mothers and their children.

The TCR was taken from a boy aged 5-17 years in good health. The sequenced material came from blood. The gene calls are TRBV29-1 and TRBJ2-3, with unresolved D. The CDR3: CSVEPPGDTQYF. The CDR3 DNA reads TGCAGCGTTGAACCGCCCGGAGATACGCAGTATTTT.